What follows are 9 T cell receptor beta chains derived from one specimen sequenced in a study of T cell repertoires in cytomegalovirus infection. TCRdb re-analysed the reads in MiXCR, keeping a single row per CDR3 protein. The sample carries tens of thousands of distinct CDR3 sequences, approximately 22% recorded once. No antigen is known for these receptors. The sequenced material came from PBMCs, sequenced either directly or after in vitro stimulation (not recorded which). Receptors were obtained from a human donor in good health (CMV status not recorded). Some clones in this sample may be carry-over from other donors' samples.

Only one count was recorded for this clonotype. This chain links TRBV6-2 or TRBV6-3 with TRBJ1-1, with D possibly TRBD1 on 5 matching bases. Germline V gene lookup returns CDR1 MNHEY and CDR2 SVGEGT. The CDR3 extends over 15 amino acids. Trimming left V 6 bases short and J 6 bases short, with 20 bases between. The CDR3 sequence: CASSYTAGPGAEAFF. The CDR3 DNA is TGTGCCAGCAGCTATACTGCGGGACCGGGGGCTGAAGCTTTCTTT.

This chain links TRBV7-2 with TRBJ2-5; tentatively, D is TRBD2 (5 bases). The germline V gene encodes CDR1 SGHTA and CDR2 FQGNSA. V lost 1 base and J lost 7, with 7 bases in between. The CDR3 contains 12 residues. In nucleotides, the CDR3 is TGTGCCAGCAGCTTAGTGGCGGGGACCCAGTACTTC. Protein sequence: CASSLVAGTQYF.

With regard to this clonotype: The germline gene is not matched at one end of the junction; a read error may be the cause. The genes are TRBV11-2 and TRBJ2-5; D is perhaps TRBD1 (6 bases). The CDR3 spans 16 residues. Germline-derived CDR1 and CDR2 are SGHAT and FQNNGV. The CDR3 DNA reads as TGTGCCAGCACCTTAGGGTTGGGGGCGCGTCCGGAGACCCAGTACTTC. It specifies CASTLGLGARPETQYF.

This clonotype was counted many times. The chain uses TRBV7-2 and TRBJ2-3; unclear D gene. V was clipped by 5 bases and J by 6 bases, with 12 bases between them. This CDR3 spans 13 amino acids. In germline, CDR1 is SGHTA, CDR2 FQGNSA. For the CDR3, the DNA is TGTGCCAGCAGCCGACTCGGCAGCGATACGCAGTATTTT. Protein product: CASSRLGSDTQYF.

This clonotype was seen a single time. The J gene is TRBJ2-6, the V gene TRBV19; TRBD2 matches 7 bases. The ends lost 6 bases at V and 0 bases at J; junction bases unmatched: 5. Looked up from germline, CDR1 is LNHDA and CDR2 is SQIVND (reference sequence). The CDR3 loop spans 16 amino acids. CDR3 in amino acids: CASSTGGISGANVLTF. The CDR3 DNA reads as TGTGCCAGTAGCACCGGGGGGATCTCTGGGGCCAACGTCCTGACTTTC.

This clonotype was seen a few times. CDR3 in amino acids: CASSQELAGGTTSYEQYF. The CDR3 nucleotides read TGTGCCAGCAGCCAAGAACTAGCGGGAGGAACTACCTCCTACGAGCAGTACTTC. The rearrangement joins TRBV4-2 to TRBJ2-7; 12 nucleotides align to TRBD2. Germline V gives CDR1 LGHNA, CDR2 YNFKEQ. The trim removed 0 bases at V and 0 bases at J, leaving 6 bases unmatched. CDR3 length equals 18 residues.

This chain links TRBV12-3 or TRBV12-4 with TRBJ2-3; TRBD2 matches at 12 bases. The V segment lost 8 bases and the J segment 5 bases; nucleotides outside the gene matches: 5. The CDR3 has 14 amino acids. CDR3 region: CASHILAGGDTQYF. The CDR3 DNA reads TGTGCCAGCCATATACTAGCGGGAGGAGATACGCAGTATTTT.

The chain has TRBV18 and TRBJ2-1, with 7 bases identical to TRBD1. CDR3 length: 14 residues. The V gene's germline CDR1 is KGHSH and CDR2 LQKENI. V shed 3 bases, J shed 5 bases, and the junction held 4 bases outside the gene matches. CDR3 in amino acids: CASSPGQFNNEQFF. The CDR3 DNA sequence: TGTGCCAGCTCACCGGGACAGTTTAACAATGAGCAGTTCTTC.

This chain connects TRBV6-2 or TRBV6-3 to TRBJ2-7, with 7 bases fitting TRBD1. V lost 10 bases to trimming and J lost 2 bases; unmatched junction nucleotides: 11. Germline CDR1 reads MNHEY; CDR2 reads SVGEGT. The CDR3 covers 14 residues. CDR3 region: CATQGPGQTYEQYF. The DNA of the CDR3 is TGTGCCACTCAAGGCCCGGGACAGACCTACGAGCAGTACTTC.